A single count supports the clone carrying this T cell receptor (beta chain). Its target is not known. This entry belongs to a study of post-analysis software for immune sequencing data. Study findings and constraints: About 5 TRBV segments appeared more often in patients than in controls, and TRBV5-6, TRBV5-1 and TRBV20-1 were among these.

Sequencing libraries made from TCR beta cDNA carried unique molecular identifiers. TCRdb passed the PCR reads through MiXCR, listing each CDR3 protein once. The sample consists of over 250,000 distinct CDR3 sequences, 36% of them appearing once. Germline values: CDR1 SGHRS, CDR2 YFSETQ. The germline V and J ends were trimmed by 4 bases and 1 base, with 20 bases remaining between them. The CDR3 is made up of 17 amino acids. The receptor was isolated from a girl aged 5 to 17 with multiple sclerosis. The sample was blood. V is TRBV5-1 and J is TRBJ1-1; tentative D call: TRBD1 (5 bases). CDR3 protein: CASSTGGRFSGNTEAFF. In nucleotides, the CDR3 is TGCGCCAGCAGCACGGGGGGTCGTTTCTCAGGGAACACTGAAGCTTTCTTT. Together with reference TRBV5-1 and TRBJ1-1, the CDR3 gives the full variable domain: KAGVTQTPRYLIKTRGQQVTLSCSPISGHRSVSWYQQTPGQGLQFLFEYFSETQRNKGNFPGRFSGRQFSNSRSEMNVSTLELGDSALYLCASSTGGRFSGNTEAFFGQGTRLTVV.